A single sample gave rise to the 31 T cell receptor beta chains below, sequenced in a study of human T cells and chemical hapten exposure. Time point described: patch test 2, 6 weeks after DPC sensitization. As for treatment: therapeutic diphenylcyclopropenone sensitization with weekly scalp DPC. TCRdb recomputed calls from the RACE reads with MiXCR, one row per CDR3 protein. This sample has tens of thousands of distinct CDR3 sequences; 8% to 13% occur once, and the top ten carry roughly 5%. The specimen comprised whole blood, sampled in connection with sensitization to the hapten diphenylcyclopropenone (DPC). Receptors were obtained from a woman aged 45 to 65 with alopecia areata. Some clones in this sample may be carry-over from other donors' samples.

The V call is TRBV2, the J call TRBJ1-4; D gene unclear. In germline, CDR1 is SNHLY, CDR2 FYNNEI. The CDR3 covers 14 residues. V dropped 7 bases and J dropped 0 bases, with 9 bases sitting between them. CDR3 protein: CASTPAATNEKLFF. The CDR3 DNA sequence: TGTGCCAGCACCCCGGCTGCAACTAATGAAAAACTGTTTTTT. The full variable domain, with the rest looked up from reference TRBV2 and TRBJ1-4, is EPEVTQTPSHQVTQMGQEVILRCVPISNHLYFYWYRQILGQKVEFLVSFYNNEISEKSEIFDDQFSVERPDGSNFTLKIRSTKLEDSAMYFCASTPAATNEKLFFGSGTQLSVL.

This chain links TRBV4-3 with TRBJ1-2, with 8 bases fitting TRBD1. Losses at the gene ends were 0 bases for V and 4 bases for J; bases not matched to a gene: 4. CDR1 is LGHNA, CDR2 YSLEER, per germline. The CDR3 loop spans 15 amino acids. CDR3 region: CASSQETGQAYGYTF. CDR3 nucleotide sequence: TGCGCCAGCAGCCAAGAAACGGGACAGGCCTATGGCTACACCTTC.

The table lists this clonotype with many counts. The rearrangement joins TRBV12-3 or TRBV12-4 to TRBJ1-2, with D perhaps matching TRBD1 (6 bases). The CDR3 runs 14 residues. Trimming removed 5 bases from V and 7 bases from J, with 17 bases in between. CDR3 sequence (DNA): TGTGCCAGCAGTACCCGGAGGGGGATAACTGGCTACACCTTC. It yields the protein CASSTRRGITGYTF.

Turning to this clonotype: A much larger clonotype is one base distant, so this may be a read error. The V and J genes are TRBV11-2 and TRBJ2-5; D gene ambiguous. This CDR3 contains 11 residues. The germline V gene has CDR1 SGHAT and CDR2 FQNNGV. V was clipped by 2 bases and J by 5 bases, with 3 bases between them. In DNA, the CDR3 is TGTGCCAGCAGCTTATATGAGACCCAGTACTTC. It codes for CASSLYETQYF.

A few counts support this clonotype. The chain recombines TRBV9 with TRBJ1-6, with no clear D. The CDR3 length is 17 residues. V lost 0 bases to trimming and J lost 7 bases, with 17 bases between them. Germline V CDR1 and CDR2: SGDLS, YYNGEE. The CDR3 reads CASSVGSRPTRNSPLHF. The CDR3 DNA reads TGTGCCAGCAGCGTAGGATCTCGCCCGACCCGAAATTCACCCCTCCACTTT.

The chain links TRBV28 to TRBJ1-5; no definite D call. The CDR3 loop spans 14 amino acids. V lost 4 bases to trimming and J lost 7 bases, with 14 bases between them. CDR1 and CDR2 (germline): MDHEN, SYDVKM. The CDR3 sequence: CASSSSGVQQPQHF. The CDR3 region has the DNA TGTGCCAGCAGTTCGTCCGGGGTCCAGCAGCCCCAGCATTTT.

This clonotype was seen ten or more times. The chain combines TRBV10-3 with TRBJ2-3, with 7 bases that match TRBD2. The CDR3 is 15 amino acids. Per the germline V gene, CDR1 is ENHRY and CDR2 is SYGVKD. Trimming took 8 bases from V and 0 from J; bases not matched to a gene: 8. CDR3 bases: TGTGCCATCGGGGGGGACGGAACTAGCACAGATACGCAGTATTTT. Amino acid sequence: CAIGGDGTSTDTQYF.

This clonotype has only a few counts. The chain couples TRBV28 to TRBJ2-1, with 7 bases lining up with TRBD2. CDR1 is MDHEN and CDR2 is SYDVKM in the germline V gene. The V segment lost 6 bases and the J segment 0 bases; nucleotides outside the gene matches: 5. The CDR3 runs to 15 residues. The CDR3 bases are TGTGCCAGCAGGCGGGGGAGCATCTCCTACAATGAGCAGTTCTTC. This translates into CASRRGSISYNEQFF.

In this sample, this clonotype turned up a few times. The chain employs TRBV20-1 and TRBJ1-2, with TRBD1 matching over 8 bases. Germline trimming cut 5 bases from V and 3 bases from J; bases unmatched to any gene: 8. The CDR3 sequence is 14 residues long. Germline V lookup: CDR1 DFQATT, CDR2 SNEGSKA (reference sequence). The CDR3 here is CSAETGVKDYGYTF. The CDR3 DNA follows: TGCAGTGCTGAGACAGGGGTTAAGGACTATGGCTACACCTTC.

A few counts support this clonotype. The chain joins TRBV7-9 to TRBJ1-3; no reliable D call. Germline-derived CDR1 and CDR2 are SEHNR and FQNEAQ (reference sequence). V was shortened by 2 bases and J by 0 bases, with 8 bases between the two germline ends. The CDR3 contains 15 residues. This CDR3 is CASSLHPSSGNTIYF. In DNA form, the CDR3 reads TGTGCCAGCAGCTTACACCCGTCCTCTGGAAACACCATATATTTT.

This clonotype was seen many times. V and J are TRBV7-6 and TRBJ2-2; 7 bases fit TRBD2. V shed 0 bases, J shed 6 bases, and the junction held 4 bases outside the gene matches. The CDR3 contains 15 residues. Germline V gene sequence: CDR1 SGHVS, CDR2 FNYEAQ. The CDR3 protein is CASSLAAGVAGELFF. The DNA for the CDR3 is TGTGCCAGCAGCTTAGCGGCGGGAGTGGCCGGGGAGCTGTTTTTT.

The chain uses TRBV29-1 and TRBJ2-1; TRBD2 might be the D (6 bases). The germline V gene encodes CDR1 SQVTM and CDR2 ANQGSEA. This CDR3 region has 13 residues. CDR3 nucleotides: TGCAGTGGCGGGAAGGCGCCCTACAATGAGCAGTTCTTC. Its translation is CSGGKAPYNEQFF.

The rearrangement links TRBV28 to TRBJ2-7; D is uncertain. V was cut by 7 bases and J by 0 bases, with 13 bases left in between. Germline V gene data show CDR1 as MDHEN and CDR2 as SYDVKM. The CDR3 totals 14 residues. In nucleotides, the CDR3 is TGTGCCAGCAAGAAGGCAGGTGACTCCTACGAGCAGTACTTC. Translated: CASKKAGDSYEQYF.

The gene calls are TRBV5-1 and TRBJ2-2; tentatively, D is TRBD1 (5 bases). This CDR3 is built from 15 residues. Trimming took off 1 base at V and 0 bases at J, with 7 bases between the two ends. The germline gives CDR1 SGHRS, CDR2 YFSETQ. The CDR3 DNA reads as TGCGCCAGCAGCTTGAGACAGACGAACACCGGGGAGCTGTTTTTT. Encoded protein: CASSLRQTNTGELFF. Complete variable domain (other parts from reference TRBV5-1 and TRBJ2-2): KAGVTQTPRYLIKTRGQQVTLSCSPISGHRSVSWYQQTPGQGLQFLFEYFSETQRNKGNFPGRFSGRQFSNSRSEMNVSTLELGDSALYLCASSLRQTNTGELFFGEGSRLTVL.

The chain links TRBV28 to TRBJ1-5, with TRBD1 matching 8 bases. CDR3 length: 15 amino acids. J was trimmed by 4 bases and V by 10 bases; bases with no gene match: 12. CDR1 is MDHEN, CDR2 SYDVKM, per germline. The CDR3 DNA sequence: TGTGCCACAGGCTTGACAGGGGCCCGAAATCAGCCCCAGCATTTT. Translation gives CATGLTGARNQPQHF.

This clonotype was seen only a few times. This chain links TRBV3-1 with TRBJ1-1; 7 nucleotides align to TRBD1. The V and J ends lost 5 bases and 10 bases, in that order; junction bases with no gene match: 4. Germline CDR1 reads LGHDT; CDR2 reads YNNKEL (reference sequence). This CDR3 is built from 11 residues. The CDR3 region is CASSTGVVAFF. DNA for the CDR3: TGTGCCAGCAGCACAGGGGTGGTAGCTTTCTTT.

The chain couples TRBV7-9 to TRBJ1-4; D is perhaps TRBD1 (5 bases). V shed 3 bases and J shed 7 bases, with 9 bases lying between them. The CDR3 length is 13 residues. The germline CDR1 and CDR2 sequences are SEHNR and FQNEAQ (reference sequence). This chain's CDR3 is CASSLGGREKLFF. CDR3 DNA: TGTGCCAGCAGCTTGGGGGGTCGTGAAAAACTGTTTTTT.

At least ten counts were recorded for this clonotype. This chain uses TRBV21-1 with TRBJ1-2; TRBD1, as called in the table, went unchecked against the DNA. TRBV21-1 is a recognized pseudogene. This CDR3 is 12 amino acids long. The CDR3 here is CASSKWDTGYTF. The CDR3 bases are TGTGCCAGCAGCAAATGGGACACTGGCTACACCTTC.

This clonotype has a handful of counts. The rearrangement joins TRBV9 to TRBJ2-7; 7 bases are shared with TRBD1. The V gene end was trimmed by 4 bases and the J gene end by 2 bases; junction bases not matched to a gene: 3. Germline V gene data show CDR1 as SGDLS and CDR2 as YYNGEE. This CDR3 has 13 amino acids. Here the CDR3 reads CASSPQGAYEQYF. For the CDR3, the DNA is TGTGCCAGCAGCCCCCAGGGGGCCTACGAGCAGTACTTC.

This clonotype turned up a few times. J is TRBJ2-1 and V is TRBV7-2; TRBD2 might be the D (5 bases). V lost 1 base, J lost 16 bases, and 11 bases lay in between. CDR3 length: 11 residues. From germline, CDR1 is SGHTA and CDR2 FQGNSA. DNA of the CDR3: TGTGCCAGCAGCTTAGGTCTAGCCCATTTCTTC. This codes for CASSLGLAHFF.

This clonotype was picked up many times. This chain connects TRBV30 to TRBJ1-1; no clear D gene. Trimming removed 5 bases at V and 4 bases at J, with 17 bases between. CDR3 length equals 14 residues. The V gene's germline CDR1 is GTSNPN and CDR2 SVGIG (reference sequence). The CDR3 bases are TGTGCCTGGGGTGAGATAGGCTCCGGCACTGAAGCTTTCTTT. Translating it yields CAWGEIGSGTEAFF.

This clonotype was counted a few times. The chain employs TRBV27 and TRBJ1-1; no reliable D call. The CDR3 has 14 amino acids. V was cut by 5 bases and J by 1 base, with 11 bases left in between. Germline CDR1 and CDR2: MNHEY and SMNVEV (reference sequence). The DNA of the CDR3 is TGTGCCAGCAGTCTAGCTTCCAGGAACACTGAAGCTTTCTTT. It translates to CASSLASRNTEAFF.

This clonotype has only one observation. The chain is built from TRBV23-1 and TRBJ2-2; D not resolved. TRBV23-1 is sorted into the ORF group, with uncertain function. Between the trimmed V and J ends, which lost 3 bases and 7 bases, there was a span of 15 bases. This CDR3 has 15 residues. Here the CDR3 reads CASSQAVWKNGELFF. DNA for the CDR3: TGCGCCAGCAGTCAGGCCGTCTGGAAGAACGGGGAGCTGTTTTTT.

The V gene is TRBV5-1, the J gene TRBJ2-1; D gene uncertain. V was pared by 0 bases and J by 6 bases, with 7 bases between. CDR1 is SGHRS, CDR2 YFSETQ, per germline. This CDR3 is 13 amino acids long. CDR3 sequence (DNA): TGCGCCAGCAGCTTGGCGGGTCCCAATGAGCAGTTCTTC. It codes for CASSLAGPNEQFF.

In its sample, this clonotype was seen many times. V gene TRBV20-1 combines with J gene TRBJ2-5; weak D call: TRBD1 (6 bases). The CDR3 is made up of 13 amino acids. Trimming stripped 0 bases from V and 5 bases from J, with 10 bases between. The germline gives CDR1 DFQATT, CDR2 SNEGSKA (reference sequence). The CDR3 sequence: CSARDTGKETQYF. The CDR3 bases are TGCAGTGCTAGAGATACAGGGAAGGAGACCCAGTACTTC.

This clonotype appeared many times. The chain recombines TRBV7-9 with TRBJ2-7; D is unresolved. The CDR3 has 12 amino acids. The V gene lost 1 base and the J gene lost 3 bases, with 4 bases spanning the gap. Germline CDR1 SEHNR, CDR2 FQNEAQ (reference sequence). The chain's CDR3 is CASSLGVYEQYF. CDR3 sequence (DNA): TGTGCCAGCAGCTTAGGTGTCTACGAGCAGTACTTC. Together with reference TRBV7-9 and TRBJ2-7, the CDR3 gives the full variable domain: DTGVSQNPRHKITKRGQNVTFRCDPISEHNRLYWYRQTLGQGPEFLTYFQNEAQLEKSRLLSDRFSAERPKGSFSTLEIQRTEQGDSAMYLCASSLGVYEQYFGPGTRLTVT.

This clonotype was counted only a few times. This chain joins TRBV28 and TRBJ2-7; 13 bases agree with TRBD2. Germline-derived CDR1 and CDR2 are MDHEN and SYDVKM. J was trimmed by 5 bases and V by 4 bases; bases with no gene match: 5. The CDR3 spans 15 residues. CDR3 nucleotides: TGTGCCAGCAGTTCCGGACTAGCGGGAGACCACGAGCAGTACTTC. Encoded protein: CASSSGLAGDHEQYF.

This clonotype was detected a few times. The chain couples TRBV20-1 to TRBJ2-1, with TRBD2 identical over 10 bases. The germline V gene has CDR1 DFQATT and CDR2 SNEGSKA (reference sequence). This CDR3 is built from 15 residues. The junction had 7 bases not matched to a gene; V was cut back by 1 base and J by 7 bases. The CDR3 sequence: CSARGSGRANNEQFF. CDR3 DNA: TGCAGTGCTAGAGGCAGCGGGAGGGCCAATAATGAGCAGTTCTTC.

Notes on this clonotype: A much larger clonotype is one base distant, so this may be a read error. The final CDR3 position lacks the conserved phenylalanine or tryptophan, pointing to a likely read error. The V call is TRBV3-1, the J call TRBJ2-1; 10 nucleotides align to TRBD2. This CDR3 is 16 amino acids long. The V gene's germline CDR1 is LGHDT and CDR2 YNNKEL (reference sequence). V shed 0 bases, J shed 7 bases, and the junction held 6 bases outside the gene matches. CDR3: CASSQEIGLAVNEQFS. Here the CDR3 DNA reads TGTGCCAGCAGCCAAGAAATTGGACTAGCGGTGAATGAGCAGTTCTCC.

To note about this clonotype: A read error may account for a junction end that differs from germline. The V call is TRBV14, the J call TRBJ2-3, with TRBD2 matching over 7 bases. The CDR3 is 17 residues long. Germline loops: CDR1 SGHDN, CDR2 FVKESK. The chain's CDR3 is CASNQALGRESTDTQYF. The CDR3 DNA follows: TGTGCCAGCAACCAAGCTCTTGGGCGGGAGTCCACAGATACGCAGTATTTT.

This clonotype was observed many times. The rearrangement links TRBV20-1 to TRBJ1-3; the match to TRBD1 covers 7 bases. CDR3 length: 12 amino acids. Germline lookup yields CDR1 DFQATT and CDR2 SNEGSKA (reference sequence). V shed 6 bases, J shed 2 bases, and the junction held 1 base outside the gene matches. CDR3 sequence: CSAQGAGNTIYF. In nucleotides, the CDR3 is TGCAGTGCCCAGGGGGCTGGAAACACCATATATTTT.